The clone carrying this TCR beta chain was seen ten or more times. The data originate from a study of human T cells and chemical hapten exposure. About the research overall: TCR yield per sample varied, mainly due to pooled library volumes.

TCRdb ran MiXCR on the RACE reads and lists one entry per CDR3 protein. The table records around 350,000 distinct CDR3 sequences, around 5.5% of them present only once. Time point of the sample: pre-sensitization, week 0. Treatment of the sample: therapeutic diphenylcyclopropenone sensitization with weekly scalp DPC. Alopecia patients deemed DPC-suitable, aged 18 to 70, excluding pregnancy. The CDR3 totals 20 residues. Germline values: CDR1 MNHEY, CDR2 SVGEGT. Unmatched junction bases numbered 19, after V lost 2 bases and J lost 9 bases. The sequence was collected from a woman aged 18 to 35 with alopecia areata. Some clones in this sample may be carry-over from other donors' samples. The sample here was whole blood, taken in connection with sensitization to the hapten diphenylcyclopropenone (DPC). This rearrangement joins TRBV6-2 or TRBV6-3 to TRBJ2-1; 13 positions match TRBD2. This chain's CDR3 is CASSYPALIAGLAGVGEQFF. DNA of the CDR3: TGTGCCAGCAGTTACCCAGCCTTAATAGCCGGACTAGCGGGGGTGGGTGAGCAGTTCTTC.